This T cell receptor beta chain was captured in a study of T cells expressing NK-cell markers. Looking at the study overall: Repertoire data for TCR beta were derived from sorted T cells (CD3+CD56+NKG2C+, CD3+CD56+NKG2C- and CD3+CD56-NKG2C+).

Concerning this clonotype: Its specificity is unknown.

TCRdb reanalyzed the 5' RACE reads and collapses them to one entry per CDR3 protein, without DNA. In total, the table holds 500,000 to 700,000 distinct CDR3 sequences. Study-wide results and limits: It is unclear if expanded NKG2C-expressing clones target HCMV antigens. The study found these clonotypes also leading the CD3+CD56-NKG2C+ fraction in several donors.

This receptor was identified in a man aged 18 to 29 in good health. The sample taken for sequencing was blood T cells: a sorted CD56 or NKG2C T cell subset, CD4+ or CD8+ T cells, or bulk PBMC T cells (not recorded which).

CDR3: CAWRQTANQPQHF. The chain is built from TRBV30 and TRBJ1-5. This CDR3 is built from 13 residues. From germline, CDR1 is GTSNPN and CDR2 SVGIG (reference sequence). Full variable domain (missing parts from reference TRBV30 and TRBJ1-5): SQTIHQWPATLVQPVGSPLSLECTVEGTSNPNLYWYRQAAGRGLQLLFYSVGIGQISSEVPQNLSASRPQDRQFILSSKKLLLSDSGFYLCAWRQTANQPQHFGDGTRLSIL.